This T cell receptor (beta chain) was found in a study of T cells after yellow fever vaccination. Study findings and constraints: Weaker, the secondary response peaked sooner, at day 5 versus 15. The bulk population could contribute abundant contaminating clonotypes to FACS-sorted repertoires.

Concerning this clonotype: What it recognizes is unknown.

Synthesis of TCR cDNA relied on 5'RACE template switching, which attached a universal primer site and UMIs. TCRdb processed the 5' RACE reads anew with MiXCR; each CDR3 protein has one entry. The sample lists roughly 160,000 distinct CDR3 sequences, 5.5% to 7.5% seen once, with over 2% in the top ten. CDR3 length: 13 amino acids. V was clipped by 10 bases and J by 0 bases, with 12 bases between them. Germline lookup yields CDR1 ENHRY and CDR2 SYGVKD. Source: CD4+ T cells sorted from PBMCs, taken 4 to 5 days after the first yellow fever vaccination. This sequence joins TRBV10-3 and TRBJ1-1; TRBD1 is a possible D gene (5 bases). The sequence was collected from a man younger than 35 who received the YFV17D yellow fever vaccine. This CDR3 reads CASAGTVNTEAFF. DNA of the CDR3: TGTGCCAGCGCGGGGACGGTGAACACTGAAGCTTTCTTT.